Below, 10 T cell receptor beta chains from the same sample are listed, as sequenced in a study of shared clonotypes between healthy human individuals. Method: immunoSEQ multiplex PCR; TCRdb's copy keeps in-frame clones and lacks some. Among some 1.1 million clones listed, roughly 80% were seen once. Sequencing was carried out using memory CD4+ T cells from PBMCs. The subset denotes: CD45RA-negative fraction. The receptor source for this set is a man younger than 35 in good health. Some clones in this sample may be carry-over from other donors' samples.

The V gene is TRBV7-2, the J gene TRBJ2-7; either TRBD1 or TRBD2 may supply D (5 bases each). The CDR3 length is 17 residues. Deletions cut 5 bases from V and 2 bases from J, with 22 bases between. Germline CDR1 is SGHTA and CDR2 is FQGNSA. CDR3 DNA sequence: TGTGCCAGCAGCCAGCCTGGGCTGGGCCGGGGACCCTACGAGCAGTACTTC. It translates to CASSQPGLGRGPYEQYF.

The gene calls are TRBV4-3 and TRBJ2-2, with 8 nucleotides matching TRBD2. This CDR3 is built from 16 residues. Germline V lookup: CDR1 LGHNA, CDR2 YSLEER. Unmatched junction bases numbered 7, after V lost 1 base and J lost 6 bases. The DNA for the CDR3 is TGCGCCAGCAGCCAAGGTAGTAGCGGGATGCCCGGGGAGCTGTTTTTT. Its translation: CASSQGSSGMPGELFF.

J is TRBJ2-7 and V is TRBV5-8; D is undetermined. Germline lookup yields CDR1 SGHTS and CDR2 YDEGEE. V was shortened by 1 base and J by 3 bases, with 2 bases between the two germline ends. This CDR3 region has 11 residues. The CDR3, as DNA: TGTGCCAGCAGCTTGTTCTACGAGCAGTACTTC. Translation gives CASSLFYEQYF.

CDR3 nucleotide sequence: TGTGCCAGCAGCGAATCCGGGACTAGCCTAGATACGCAGTATTTT. Its protein is CASSESGTSLDTQYF. This chain joins TRBV9 and TRBJ2-3, with 9 bases lining up with TRBD2. CDR1 is SGDLS, CDR2 YYNGEE, per germline. With V trimmed by 3 bases and J by 5 bases, 7 bases remained unmatched. The CDR3 sequence is 15 residues long. Full variable domain (remainder filled in from reference TRBV9 and TRBJ2-3): DSGVTQTPKHLITATGQRVTLRCSPRSGDLSVYWYQQSLDQGLQFLIQYYNGEERAKGNILERFSAQQFPDLHSELNLSSLELGDSALYFCASSESGTSLDTQYFGPGTRLTVL.

This clone has only a few counts. The chain has TRBV6-6 and TRBJ1-2; 7 nucleotides line up with TRBD1. The CDR3 contains 14 residues. The J segment lost 2 bases and the V segment lost 5 bases, leaving 5 bases of the junction unmatched. CDR1 and CDR2 from the germline V gene are MNHNY and SVGAGI (reference sequence). The DNA for the CDR3 is TGTGCCAGCAGTCCGTGGACAGGCAACTATGGCTACACCTTC. Protein sequence: CASSPWTGNYGYTF.

This clone was seen once. The sample carries other DNA sequences with the same CDR3. The chain employs TRBV5-1 and TRBJ1-1; a possible D gene is TRBD1 (6 bases). The germline gives CDR1 SGHRS, CDR2 YFSETQ. This CDR3 is 15 amino acids long. With 0 bases removed from V and 0 bases from J, the gap between germline ends came to 9 bases. The CDR3 sequence: CASSLGGQMNTEAFF. The CDR3 DNA reads as TGCGCCAGCAGCTTGGGTGGACAGATGAACACTGAAGCTTTCTTT. The whole variable domain, remainder taken from reference TRBV5-1 and TRBJ1-1, is KAGVTQTPRYLIKTRGQQVTLSCSPISGHRSVSWYQQTPGQGLQFLFEYFSETQRNKGNFPGRFSGRQFSNSRSEMNVSTLELGDSALYLCASSLGGQMNTEAFFGQGTRLTVV.

V is TRBV29-1 and J is TRBJ2-3; the match to TRBD2 covers 10 bases. Trimming at V came to 4 bases and at J to 4 bases, leaving 11 bases not matched to a gene. The CDR3 runs 16 residues. Germline V gene lookup returns CDR1 SQVTM and CDR2 ANQGSEA. CDR3 nucleotide sequence: TGCAGCGTTGCGCGGCTCCTAGCGGGAGTATCAGATACGCAGTATTTT. It codes for CSVARLLAGVSDTQYF.

As to this clone: This clone may be a read error of a much larger clone one base away. Other DNA sequences in the same sample also yield this CDR3. The chain has TRBV25-1 and TRBJ2-1; unclear D gene. V was trimmed by 4 bases and J by 1 base, leaving 20 bases between them. Germline values: CDR1 MGHDK, CDR2 SYGVNS. The CDR3 has 18 amino acids. CDR3 in DNA: TGTGCCAGCAGTGGACCGACATGGGCAGGAAGGTCCTACAATGAGCAGTTCTTC. Encoded protein: CASSGPTWAGRSYNEQFF.

The V gene is TRBV5-1, the J gene TRBJ2-1; D tentatively reads TRBD1 or TRBD2 (6 bases each). The CDR3 is made up of 17 amino acids. Trimming pared 0 bases from V and 2 bases from J, leaving 15 bases between. The germline gives CDR1 SGHRS, CDR2 YFSETQ. The CDR3 spells CASSLAGGFSAYNEQFF. The DNA of the CDR3 is TGCGCCAGCAGCTTGGCCGGGGGCTTCTCCGCCTACAATGAGCAGTTCTTC.

This clone was seen a single time. The genes are TRBV7-9 and TRBJ2-3; 8 bases fit TRBD2. The CDR3 runs to 19 residues. Trimming took 4 bases from V and 3 from J; bases not matched to a gene: 18. CDR1 SEHNR and CDR2 FQNEAQ come from the germline V gene (reference sequence). CDR3 sequence reads: CASSSLPAWSSGRTDTQYF. The CDR3 coding sequence is TGTGCCAGCAGCTCATTACCGGCCTGGTCGAGCGGGAGAACAGATACGCAGTATTTT.